This entry describes one T cell receptor beta chain. This entry comes from a study of T cell clones after liver transplantation. Study-wide background: HCV positivity affected three of eight recipients; the rest lacked autoimmune or viral indications.

The table came from immunoSEQ multiplex PCR; TCRdb's copy has only in-frame clones and leaves some out. In the table there are about 60,000 clones, 71% of which are singletons. The sequence came from a human donor who received a liver transplant. The material was CD4+ T cells from blood, obtained before liver transplant.

The chain's CDR3 is CASSGGGGAVNYEQYF. For the CDR3, the DNA is TGTGCCAGCAGCGGGGGGGGTGGGGCAGTTAACTACGAGCAGTACTTC. This chain links TRBV9 with TRBJ2-7, with 7 nucleotides matching TRBD2. The germline CDR1 and CDR2 sequences are SGDLS and YYNGEE. This CDR3 is 16 amino acids long. J was trimmed by 3 bases and V by 3 bases; bases with no gene match: 12.